These 28 T cell receptor beta chains came from one sample sequenced in a study of blood T cell repertoires in COVID-19. Produced via immunoSEQ multiplex PCR; TCRdb's table is partial and in-frame only. The sample has about 230,000 clones, roughly 80% seen once; the top ten hold just over 2.5%. The sample was peripheral blood. Source of these receptors: a woman aged 70-85 years with active or convalescent COVID-19.

The chain uses TRBV2 and TRBJ1-1, with D unresolved. Germline values: CDR1 SNHLY, CDR2 FYNNEI. V lost 0 bases and J lost 0, with 11 bases in between. The CDR3 runs 16 residues. The CDR3 region has the DNA TGTGCCAGCAGTGAAGCGCAGTGGCAGGTGAACACTGAAGCTTTCTTT. Translation: CASSEAQWQVNTEAFF.

The genes are TRBV5-1 and TRBJ2-1; 8 bases agree with TRBD2. Germline CDR1 and CDR2: SGHRS and YFSETQ. V was clipped by 0 bases and J by 2 bases; unmatched bases: 19. The CDR3 consists of 21 residues. CDR3 coding DNA: TGCGCCAGCAGCTTGGGCCTAAGGGGACTTGAGCGGGAGTACCCCTACAATGAGCAGTTCTTC. Its protein product is CASSLGLRGLEREYPYNEQFF.

The CDR3 region is CASSLVEGTGNTIYF. In DNA, the CDR3 is TGTGCCAGCAGCTTGGTAGAGGGCACTGGAAACACCATATATTTT. The chain combines TRBV7-8 with TRBJ1-3; D unclear. CDR3 length: 15 amino acids. Germline V gene data show CDR1 as SGHVS and CDR2 as FQNEAQ. Trimming pared 3 bases from V and 2 bases from J, leaving 11 bases between.

V is TRBV18 and J is TRBJ1-5; D gene unclear. This CDR3 spans 13 amino acids. V was cut by 2 bases and J by 3 bases, with 5 bases left in between. The germline gives CDR1 KGHSH, CDR2 LQKENI. CDR3 nucleotides: TGTGCCAGCTCACCAGGGCTCAATCAGCCCCAGCATTTT. The encoded protein is CASSPGLNQPQHF.

The chain recombines TRBV12-3 or TRBV12-4 with TRBJ1-1; 7 nucleotides line up with TRBD1. J lost 6 bases, V lost 1 base, and 2 bases had no gene match. This CDR3 has 13 residues. CDR3 bases: TGTGCCAGCAGTTTAGACAGGGGCTCTGAAGCTTTCTTT. It yields the protein CASSLDRGSEAFF.

The V call is TRBV29-1, the J call TRBJ2-1; tentatively, D is TRBD2 (6 bases). This CDR3 is 15 amino acids long. V was clipped by 4 bases and J by 0 bases, with 13 bases between them. Germline CDR1 and CDR2: SQVTM and ANQGSEA. DNA for the CDR3: TGCAGCGTTGTAGGAGGGCGACACTCCTACAATGAGCAGTTCTTC. It yields the protein CSVVGGRHSYNEQFF.

The chain combines TRBV18 with TRBJ1-4, with D tentatively TRBD1 (6 bases). V was clipped by 0 bases and J by 0 bases, with 11 bases between them. The CDR3 sequence is 17 residues long. CDR1 and CDR2 from the germline V gene are KGHSH and LQKENI. CDR3 protein: CASSPPGGAATNEKLFF. As DNA, the CDR3 is TGTGCCAGCTCACCACCGGGGGGGGCTGCAACTAATGAAAAACTGTTTTTT.

This clone has only a few counts. The V and J genes are TRBV28 and TRBJ1-6; D possibly corresponds to TRBD1 (6 bases). This CDR3 is 14 amino acids long. Per the germline V gene, CDR1 is MDHEN and CDR2 is SYDVKM. The ends were cut back, 2 bases at V and 7 bases at J, with 9 bases in the middle. CDR3 DNA: TGTGCCAGCAGTTTAAACAGGGCCAATTCACCCCTCCACTTT. The encoded protein is CASSLNRANSPLHF. Drawing the rest from reference TRBV28 and TRBJ1-6, the complete variable domain is DVKVTQSSRYLVKRTGEKVFLECVQDMDHENMFWYRQDPGLGLRLIYFSYDVKMKEKGDIPEGYSVSREKKERFSLILESASTNQTSMYLCASSLNRANSPLHFGNGTRLTVT.

V gene TRBV27 combines with J gene TRBJ2-7; TRBD2 might be the D (5 bases). The CDR3 spans 17 residues. Between the trimmed V and J ends, which lost 5 bases and 0 bases, there was a span of 20 bases. CDR1 MNHEY and CDR2 SMNVEV come from the germline V gene (reference sequence). The CDR3 spells CASSPSPSSVPSYEQYF. CDR3 nucleotides: TGTGCCAGCAGTCCGTCTCCTAGCAGCGTCCCCTCCTACGAGCAGTACTTC.

This clone was counted a single time. The CDR3 reads CAIKGDSGSYEQYF. In DNA, the CDR3 is TGTGCCATCAAGGGGGACAGCGGTTCCTACGAGCAGTACTTC. The chain has TRBV10-3 and TRBJ2-7; 7 bases are a match to TRBD1. With V trimmed by 7 bases and J by 1 base, 7 bases remained unmatched. Germline CDR1 ENHRY, CDR2 SYGVKD. The length of the CDR3 is 14 residues.

The rearrangement uses TRBV2 and TRBJ1-5; no reliable D call. Germline lookup yields CDR1 SNHLY and CDR2 FYNNEI. Trimming shortened V by 4 bases and J by 5 bases, and 9 bases separated the two germline ends. The CDR3 has 13 amino acids. For the CDR3, the DNA is TGTGCCAGCAGTGGTGACAACTATCAGCCCCAGCATTTT. Translated, it gives CASSGDNYQPQHF.

This sequence joins TRBV10-3 and TRBJ2-3; TRBD2 agrees at 7 bases. Germline lookup yields CDR1 ENHRY and CDR2 SYGVKD. J was trimmed by 0 bases and V by 6 bases; bases with no gene match: 6. This CDR3 is built from 15 residues. In DNA, the CDR3 is TGTGCCATCAGCCCTAGCGGAGCTAGCACAGATACGCAGTATTTT. Translating gives CAISPSGASTDTQYF.

This clone was picked up one time. The rearrangement links TRBV30 to TRBJ1-2; no definite D call. CDR3 size: 14 residues. Germline V lookup: CDR1 GTSNPN, CDR2 SVGIG (reference sequence). The V end was cut by 1 base, the J end by 2 bases, with 11 bases between. The CDR3 bases are TGTGCCTGGAGTGAAAGGCAGGTGAACTATGGCTACACCTTC. Amino acid sequence: CAWSERQVNYGYTF.

The chain couples TRBV19 to TRBJ2-3, with D hard to call. Per germline, CDR1 LNHDA and CDR2 SQIVND (reference sequence). Trimming took 6 bases from V and 0 from J, leaving 4 bases between them. This CDR3 contains 12 residues. The CDR3 region is CASSGSTDTQYF. The CDR3 coding sequence is TGTGCCAGTAGCGGGAGCACAGATACGCAGTATTTT.

The rearrangement links TRBV7-9 to TRBJ2-3, with 10 bases aligning to TRBD2. Germline V CDR1 and CDR2: SEHNR, FQNEAQ (reference sequence). This CDR3 has 14 residues. Trimming removed 1 base from V and 8 bases from J; junction bases left unmatched: 3. The CDR3 DNA sequence: TGTGCCAGCAGCTTAGAACTAGCGGGGCTTACGCAGTATTTT. It encodes CASSLELAGLTQYF.

The V gene is TRBV11-2, the J gene TRBJ2-3; maybe TRBD1 (5 bases). Trimming pared 5 bases from V and 3 bases from J, leaving 9 bases between. The CDR3 is 13 amino acids. In germline, CDR1 is SGHAT, CDR2 FQNNGV. The CDR3 DNA sequence: TGTGCCAGCAGCCCTCAGGGTACAGATACGCAGTATTTT. As protein: CASSPQGTDTQYF.

V gene TRBV25-1 combines with J gene TRBJ2-7; D possibly corresponds to TRBD1 (6 bases). Germline CDR1 and CDR2: MGHDK and SYGVNS. V was pared by 6 bases and J by 7 bases, with 13 bases between. This CDR3 is 12 amino acids long. This chain's CDR3 is CASRRGSLEQYF. CDR3 DNA: TGTGCCAGCAGGAGGGGGAGCCTGGAGCAGTACTTC.

The chain links TRBV13 to TRBJ2-7; 7 nucleotides agree with TRBD1. The CDR3 is 13 residues long. Per the germline V gene, CDR1 is PRHDT and CDR2 is FYEKMQ (reference sequence). The J segment lost 7 bases and the V segment lost 6 bases, leaving 9 bases of the junction unmatched. CDR3 coding DNA: TGTGCCAGCAGTTTTACAGGGGCTGGGGAGCAGTACTTC. Its protein product is CASSFTGAGEQYF. The whole variable domain, remainder taken from reference TRBV13 and TRBJ2-7, is AAGVIQSPRHLIKEKRETATLKCYPIPRHDTVYWYQQGPGQDPQFLISFYEKMQSDKGSIPDRFSAQQFSDYHSELNMSSLELGDSALYFCASSFTGAGEQYFGPGTRLTVT.

V is TRBV2 and J is TRBJ2-1; 9 bases are shared with TRBD2. The germline V gene has CDR1 SNHLY and CDR2 FYNNEI. Trimming at V came to 3 bases and at J to 0 bases, leaving 3 bases not matched to a gene. The CDR3 spans 16 residues. CDR3 region: CASSDARGGSYNEQFF. The CDR3 nucleotides are TGTGCCAGCAGTGACGCGCGGGGGGGCTCCTACAATGAGCAGTTCTTC. The full variable domain, rest sourced from reference TRBV2 and TRBJ2-1, is EPEVTQTPSHQVTQMGQEVILRCVPISNHLYFYWYRQILGQKVEFLVSFYNNEISEKSEIFDDQFSVERPDGSNFTLKIRSTKLEDSAMYFCASSDARGGSYNEQFFGPGTRLTVL.

This chain joins TRBV4-2 and TRBJ2-7; the match to TRBD2 covers 7 bases. There are 16 residues in the CDR3. Per the germline V gene, CDR1 is LGHNA and CDR2 is YNFKEQ. The junction had 6 bases not matched to a gene; V was cut back by 0 bases and J by 1 base. The CDR3 loop reads CASSQDPLAVSYEQYF. The CDR3 coding sequence is TGTGCCAGCAGCCAAGATCCCCTAGCGGTTTCCTACGAGCAGTACTTC.

The chain has TRBV28 and TRBJ1-2, with 10 bases matching TRBD1. CDR3 size: 17 residues. CDR1 and CDR2 (germline): MDHEN, SYDVKM. V lost 5 bases to trimming and J lost 8 bases; unmatched junction nucleotides: 17. The CDR3 region is CASSPRGTTGGFGGYTF. The CDR3 bases are TGTGCCAGCAGTCCCCGTGGGACGACAGGGGGCTTTGGCGGCTACACCTTC.

The J gene is TRBJ1-1, the V gene TRBV28, with TRBD1 identical over 9 bases. The CDR3 has 13 residues. Trimming took 6 bases from V and 8 from J; bases not matched to a gene: 7. Germline V gives CDR1 MDHEN, CDR2 SYDVKM. The CDR3 loop is CASRIGTGREAFF. The CDR3 DNA is TGTGCCAGCAGGATTGGGACAGGGAGAGAAGCTTTCTTT.

V gene TRBV6-2 or TRBV6-3 combines with J gene TRBJ1-2; D is undetermined. The CDR3 loop spans 11 amino acids. With 2 bases removed from V and 8 bases from J, the gap between germline ends came to 6 bases. The V gene's germline CDR1 is MNHEY and CDR2 SVGEGT. CDR3 in DNA: TGTGCCAGCAGTTACCTGGAGGGCTACACCTTC. As protein: CASSYLEGYTF.

This chain uses TRBV29-1 with TRBJ2-3; possibly TRBD2 for D (6 bases). Trimming pared 4 bases from V and 6 bases from J, leaving 14 bases between. The CDR3 contains 13 residues. The V gene's germline CDR1 is SQVTM and CDR2 ANQGSEA. The CDR3 bases are TGCAGCGTTGCCGAGACTAGTGCCGATACGCAGTATTTT. Residues: CSVAETSADTQYF.

This rearrangement joins TRBV3-1 (or the pseudogene TRBV3-2) to TRBJ2-7; D unresolved. Germline V gene sequence: CDR1 LGHDT, CDR2 YNNKEL (reference sequence). The CDR3 has 12 amino acids. The V end was cut by 1 base, the J end by 3 bases, with 4 bases between. The CDR3 nucleotides are TGTGCCAGCAGCCAAGTATTCTACGAGCAGTACTTC. It encodes CASSQVFYEQYF.

The chain links TRBV5-1 to TRBJ1-3; TRBD1 is a possible D gene (6 bases). The CDR3 extends over 15 amino acids. CDR1 and CDR2 from the germline V gene are SGHRS and YFSETQ. The V and J ends lost 1 base and 2 bases respectively, with 10 bases between them. CDR3 DNA sequence: TGCGCCAGCAGCTTGATGACAGGAACTGGAAACACCATATATTTT. Translating gives CASSLMTGTGNTIYF.

The genes are TRBV5-1 and TRBJ2-2; TRBD1 agrees at 8 bases. CDR1 and CDR2 from the germline V gene are SGHRS and YFSETQ. The CDR3 length is 15 residues. Unmatched junction bases numbered 1, after V lost 0 bases and J lost 3 bases. CDR3 nucleotide sequence: TGCGCCAGCAGCTTGGGGGACAGGTACACCGGGGAGCTGTTTTTT. This encodes CASSLGDRYTGELFF.

The V call is TRBV5-1, the J call TRBJ2-1, with TRBD2 matching over 11 bases. This CDR3 region has 16 residues. V lost 4 bases to trimming and J lost 0 bases; unmatched junction nucleotides: 3. CDR1 is SGHRS and CDR2 is YFSETQ in the germline V gene. In DNA, the CDR3 is TGCGCCAGCAGCCGCACTAGCGGGAGCTCCTACAATGAGCAGTTCTTC. Its protein is CASSRTSGSSYNEQFF. Looking up the rest from reference TRBV5-1 and TRBJ2-1 gives the full variable domain: KAGVTQTPRYLIKTRGQQVTLSCSPISGHRSVSWYQQTPGQGLQFLFEYFSETQRNKGNFPGRFSGRQFSNSRSEMNVSTLELGDSALYLCASSRTSGSSYNEQFFGPGTRLTVL.